The TCR beta chain under discussion was sequenced for a study of blood T cell repertoires in COVID-19 (dated by TCRdb to 2018 to 2020). Looking at the study overall: Samples covering the acute and convalescent phases of COVID-19 were provided by collaborators in the United States, Italy and Spain. The material from the prospective study consisted of cDNA or gDNA derived from T cells, B-cell-depleted T cells, or PBMCs. The samples were drawn from two sources: the first 160 participants of the ongoing ImmuneRACE study, and fewer than 1,500 subjects contributed by 6 global collaborators. Deeply sampled blood TCRbeta repertoires from subjects exposed to, actively infected with, or recovered from COVID-19 were included in the dataset. The repertoires were made available in a free public database intended to serve as a resource for research on the immune response to SARS-CoV-2. Sample metadata almost always included a de-identified subject ID, COVID-19 status, age in years and sex. HLA class I and class II types, where available, came from metadata supplied by the sample provider rather than from assay-based typing. Beyond this particular receptor, the publication reports: The quantity of clinical and demographic metadata differed by source and by participant and was supplied without curation.

Worth noting for this clone: Its target antigen remains unknown. No per-base quality is available; no much larger clone lies one base away.

V is shortened by 3 bases, J by 5 bases, and the region joining them spans 7 bases. Reading the germline V gene gives CDR1 SQVTM and CDR2 ANQGSEA. The CDR3 runs 11 residues from the cysteine to the phenylalanine. Of all the DNA, just the CDR3 is kept, 33 bases in frame from base 1. TCRbeta CDR3 regions were amplified from genomic DNA using the immunoSEQ Assay, a bias-controlled multiplex PCR. The authors processed their data as follows. The number of nucleated cells in each sample was estimated by amplification of reference gene primers within the assay. To quantify the absolute abundance of each unique TCRbeta CDR3 rearrangement, sequence reads were collapsed and filtered. Productive Simpson clonality was computed per sample as the square root of Simpson's diversity index over productive rearrangements. TCRdb took over this immuneACCESS table, retaining in-frame rearrangements with V and J assigned. Such tables are incomplete; in checked studies, under half of the missing clones stem from an unresolved V gene, and the remainder is unexplained. Clone size and V and J calls were adopted from that table, with D and trimming inferred from the DNA. The sample table shows roughly 180,000 clones, and more than 80% are seen once. The top ten constitute 6.2% of the sample.

Participants in the prospective study were aged 18 to 89 years, lived in approximately 26 United States geographic areas, and enrolled through a virtual design. In the prospective study, cohorts were assigned on the basis of participant-reported clinical history obtained from a screening survey and a study questionnaire. Recovered participants in ImmuneRACE Cohort 3 were defined as having two consecutive negative NP/OP PCR tests, clearance from a healthcare professional, or resolution of symptoms. Each participant in the prospective study had whole blood, serum and a nasopharyngeal or oropharyngeal swab collected by mobile phlebotomists. Prospective study participants could optionally give additional blood draws and questionnaires over a roughly 2-month period. Before DNA extraction, prospective study blood samples were shipped either frozen or at room temperature.

The sample was PBMCs or T cells enriched from blood (not recorded which). The origin of this receptor is a man aged 35 to 55 who had recovered from COVID-19. The rearranged chain carries TRBV29-1 and TRBJ1-1, and TRBD1 may be the D gene, going by 6 matching bases. The DNA reads TGCAGCGTTGAGCAGGGGACTGAAGCTTTCTTT. The translation is CSVEQGTEAFF. This CDR3, with the reference TRBV29-1 and TRBJ1-1 proteins standing in past its ends, gives the full variable domain SAVISQKPSRDICQRGTSLTIQCQVDSQVTMMFWYRQQPGQSLTLIATANQGSEATYESGFVIDKFPISRPNLTFSTLTVSNMSPEDSSIYLCSVEQGTEAFFGQGTRLTVV.